One sample yielded the 24 T cell receptor beta chains listed below, sequenced in a study of control samples from healthy donors and cancer patients. Clones were sequenced by immunoSEQ multiplex PCR, and TCRdb holds only the in-frame ones, with some missing. This table has some 98,000 clones, approximately 88% appearing once. Sequences were obtained from PBMCs. These receptors came from a man between 70 and 80 years old with lung cancer.

The gene calls are TRBV9 and TRBJ2-3, with D unresolved. Trimming removed 3 bases from V and 2 bases from J, with 7 bases in between. The CDR3 consists of 13 residues. Germline CDR1 and CDR2: SGDLS and YYNGEE. As DNA, the CDR3 is TGTGCCAGCAGCGGATCAGTCACAGATACGCAGTATTTT. Protein product: CASSGSVTDTQYF.

This clone was seen more than once but under ten times. This rearrangement joins TRBV15 to TRBJ1-5; D not resolved. The germline V gene has CDR1 LNHNV and CDR2 YYDKDF (reference sequence). Trimming cost V 7 bases and J 2 bases, with 21 bases left between them. The CDR3 spans 17 residues. The CDR3 nucleotides read TGTGCCACCACCACCCGGTTCGAGGGCGCGGGCAATCAGCCCCAGCATTTT. Translation: CATTTRFEGAGNQPQHF.

This clone was counted a few times. The chain couples TRBV14 to TRBJ2-3, with D unresolved. The germline gives CDR1 SGHDN, CDR2 FVKESK. The V end was cut by 1 base, the J end by 2 bases, with 16 bases between. This CDR3 has 17 residues. For the CDR3, the DNA is TGTGCCAGCAGCCAAGGATTCGGTTCGCGAAACACAGATACGCAGTATTTT. It translates to CASSQGFGSRNTDTQYF.

The rearrangement uses TRBV10-1 and TRBJ2-1; D is ambiguous. The ends were cut back, 4 bases at V and 5 bases at J, with 6 bases in the middle. This CDR3 contains 12 residues. The V gene's germline CDR1 is WNHNN and CDR2 SYGVQD (reference sequence). The chain's CDR3 is CASSAANNEQFF. The CDR3 DNA reads as TGCGCCAGCAGTGCCGCAAACAATGAGCAGTTCTTC.

V and J are TRBV4-3 and TRBJ2-2; TRBD2 matches at 12 bases. The CDR3 spans 20 residues. The V gene's germline CDR1 is LGHNA and CDR2 YSLEER. V was pared by 0 bases and J by 5 bases, with 13 bases of the junction left unmatched. The CDR3 DNA is TGCGCCAGCAGCCAAGATGGGGCGGGTACTAGCGGGGGGAGGACCGGGGAGCTGTTTTTT. Protein sequence: CASSQDGAGTSGGRTGELFF.

CDR3: CASSPTGISTDTQYF. CDR3 DNA: TGCGCCAGCAGCCCGACGGGGATTAGCACAGATACGCAGTATTTT. The chain joins TRBV5-1 to TRBJ2-3, with D possibly being TRBD2 (5 bases). Germline values: CDR1 SGHRS, CDR2 YFSETQ. V was shortened by 4 bases and J by 0 bases, with 12 bases between the two germline ends. The length of the CDR3 is 15 residues.

The chain carries TRBV28 and TRBJ1-5; tentatively, D is TRBD1 (6 bases). The CDR3 is 17 residues long. Germline CDR1 reads MDHEN; CDR2 reads SYDVKM. The V end lost 3 bases, the J end lost 2 bases, and 17 bases lay between the germline ends. The CDR3: CASSLWDTLLGNQPQHF. The CDR3, as DNA: TGTGCCAGCAGTTTGTGGGACACGTTATTGGGCAATCAGCCCCAGCATTTT.

The chain uses TRBV5-5 and TRBJ2-3, with D perhaps matching TRBD1 or TRBD2 (5 bases each). Trimming took off 0 bases at V and 14 bases at J, with 22 bases between the two ends. This CDR3 is built from 15 residues. CDR1 SGHKS and CDR2 YYEKEE come from the germline V gene (reference sequence). The DNA for the CDR3 is TGTGCCAGCAGCTTGGAACCCCCGGGGCCCGAGTTGGGGTATTTT. Amino acids: CASSLEPPGPELGYF. Variable domain in full (rest from reference TRBV5-5 and TRBJ2-3): DAGVTQSPTHLIKTRGQQVTLRCSPISGHKSVSWYQQVLGQGPQFIFQYYEKEERGRGNFPDRFSARQFPNYSSELNVNALLLGDSALYLCASSLEPPGPELGYFGPGTRLTVL.

This clone was counted a single time. The chain links TRBV27 to TRBJ1-2; the match to TRBD1 covers 7 bases. The CDR3 is 13 amino acids. Per germline, CDR1 MNHEY and CDR2 SMNVEV (reference sequence). V was clipped by 7 bases and J by 6 bases; unmatched bases: 8. The CDR3 loop reads CASKMTGYNGYTF. The CDR3 nucleotides read TGTGCCAGCAAGATGACAGGGTATAATGGCTACACCTTC.

This clone was seen at least ten times. This rearrangement joins TRBV7-8 to TRBJ2-3, with TRBD2 matching over 10 bases. Germline-derived CDR1 and CDR2 are SGHVS and FQNEAQ. V was pared by 7 bases and J by 10 bases, with 8 bases of the junction left unmatched. CDR3 size: 13 residues. The CDR3 reads CASTSWLAGAQYF. The CDR3 DNA is TGTGCCAGCACCTCTTGGCTAGCGGGGGCGCAGTATTTT. Together with reference TRBV7-8 and TRBJ2-3, the CDR3 gives the full variable domain: GAGVSQSPRYKVAKRGQDVALRCDPISGHVSLFWYQQALGQGPEFLTYFQNEAQLDKSGLPSDRFFAERPEGSVSTLKIQRTQQEDSAVYLCASTSWLAGAQYFGPGTRLTVL.

The rearrangement joins TRBV7-9 to TRBJ2-3, with a weak D call TRBD2 (6 bases). The CDR3 is 14 amino acids. Germline V gene lookup returns CDR1 SEHNR and CDR2 FQNEAQ (reference sequence). V lost 3 bases, J lost 4 bases, and 11 bases lay in between. CDR3 nucleotides: TGTGCCAGCAGCTTGAGCGGGTACCCAGATACGCAGTATTTT. Its translation is CASSLSGYPDTQYF.

V is TRBV5-1 and J is TRBJ1-4; TRBD1 might be the D (5 bases). The ends were cut back, 5 bases at V and 4 bases at J, with 15 bases in the middle. The CDR3 runs 15 residues. Germline V gives CDR1 SGHRS, CDR2 YFSETQ. For the CDR3, the DNA is TGCGCCAGCAGTTTTGGGACCGTTCTTAATGAAAAACTGTTTTTT. Translated: CASSFGTVLNEKLFF.

The chain links TRBV29-1 to TRBJ2-3, with a tentative D call TRBD2 (5 bases). The CDR3 spans 10 residues. Germline assignment: CDR1 SQVTM and CDR2 ANQGSEA. Trimming removed 8 bases at V and 6 bases at J, with 9 bases between. This chain's CDR3 is CSSRRDTQYF. The CDR3 nucleotides read TGCAGCTCCCGGAGGGATACGCAGTATTTT.

The chain is built from TRBV7-9 and TRBJ2-7; 9 nucleotides line up with TRBD1. Unmatched junction bases numbered 3, after V lost 5 bases and J lost 4 bases. The CDR3 length is 13 residues. From germline, CDR1 is SEHNR and CDR2 FQNEAQ (reference sequence). CDR3 in amino acids: CASSPGTGYEQYF. CDR3 DNA sequence: TGTGCCAGCAGCCCCGGGACAGGGTACGAGCAGTACTTC.

This chain uses TRBV7-9 with TRBJ2-3, with 9 bases fitting TRBD1. Germline-derived CDR1 and CDR2 are SEHNR and FQNEAQ (reference sequence). V was pared by 4 bases and J by 2 bases, with 4 bases of the junction left unmatched. The CDR3 contains 15 residues. CDR3 DNA sequence: TGTGCCAGCAGCTCCCGGGACAGGGCCACAGATACGCAGTATTTT. It codes for CASSSRDRATDTQYF.

This rearrangement joins TRBV20-1 to TRBJ2-3, with D unclear. The V gene's germline CDR1 is DFQATT and CDR2 SNEGSKA (reference sequence). With 6 bases removed from V and 6 bases from J, the gap between germline ends came to 10 bases. The CDR3 totals 11 residues. Here the CDR3 reads CSALISDTQYF. The CDR3 bases are TGCAGTGCGTTAATCTCGGATACGCAGTATTTT.

V usage is TRBV28 and J usage is TRBJ2-2; no clear D. The CDR3 contains 10 residues. V lost 5 bases and J 7 bases, leaving 2 bases between the germline ends. From germline, CDR1 is MDHEN and CDR2 SYDVKM. CDR3 in DNA: TGTGCCAGCAGTGACGGGGAGCTGTTTTTT. Residues: CASSDGELFF. Filled out from reference TRBV28 and TRBJ2-2, the complete variable domain reads DVKVTQSSRYLVKRTGEKVFLECVQDMDHENMFWYRQDPGLGLRLIYFSYDVKMKEKGDIPEGYSVSREKKERFSLILESASTNQTSMYLCASSDGELFFGEGSRLTVL.

The chain uses TRBV6-2 or TRBV6-3 and TRBJ2-6; D is unclear. V lost 4 bases, J lost 0 bases, and 7 bases lay in between. Germline CDR1 is MNHEY and CDR2 is SVGEGT. This CDR3 comprises 15 residues. CDR3 in DNA: TGTGCCAGCAGTTCAAAGAGCTCTGGGGCCAACGTCCTGACTTTC. Translated: CASSSKSSGANVLTF.

This chain connects TRBV12-5 to TRBJ2-7; a possible D gene is TRBD1 (5 bases). V shed 2 bases and J shed 2 bases, with 13 bases lying between them. CDR1 is LGHNT and CDR2 is FRNRAP in the germline V gene. The CDR3 runs to 15 residues. The CDR3: CASGLQGGWTYEQYF. The CDR3 DNA follows: TGTGCTAGTGGTTTGCAGGGTGGATGGACCTACGAGCAGTACTTC. Using reference TRBV12-5 and TRBJ2-7 for the parts outside the CDR3, the full variable domain is DARVTQTPRHKVTEMGQEVTMRCQPILGHNTVFWYRQTMMQGLELLAYFRNRAPLDDSGMPKDRFSAEMPDATLATLKIQPSEPRDSAVYFCASGLQGGWTYEQYFGPGTRLTVT.

The chain carries TRBV2 and TRBJ2-3; TRBD2 aligns across 11 bases. Trimming cost V 9 bases and J 2 bases; bases outside gene matches: 7. This CDR3 has 15 residues. Germline CDR1 and CDR2: SNHLY and FYNNEI. The DNA of the CDR3 is TGTGCCAGGGGGGGACTAGCGGCGTCCACAGATACGCAGTATTTT. Translation gives CARGGLAASTDTQYF.

The chain couples TRBV9 to TRBJ2-7, with D maybe TRBD1 (5 bases). The V end was cut by 0 bases, the J end by 6 bases, with 10 bases between. The CDR3 consists of 13 residues. The germline gives CDR1 SGDLS, CDR2 YYNGEE. CDR3 sequence reads: CASSVAQGGEQYF. DNA of the CDR3: TGTGCCAGCAGCGTAGCTCAGGGCGGCGAGCAGTACTTC.

V and J are TRBV30 and TRBJ1-5; D unresolved. Per the germline V gene, CDR1 is GTSNPN and CDR2 is SVGIG (reference sequence). There are 14 residues in the CDR3. Trimming removed 0 bases from V and 3 bases from J, with 9 bases in between. The CDR3 protein is CAWSVGGYNQPQHF. CDR3 in DNA: TGTGCCTGGAGTGTGGGAGGGTACAATCAGCCCCAGCATTTT.

V is TRBV6-5 and J is TRBJ2-7; no reliable D call. Per germline, CDR1 MNHEY and CDR2 SVGAGI. The CDR3 spans 11 residues. Trimming shortened V by 0 bases and J by 5 bases, and 2 bases separated the two germline ends. The DNA for the CDR3 is TGTGCCAGCAGTTACTCGAACGAGCAGTACTTC. This gives the protein CASSYSNEQYF.

The chain employs TRBV10-3 and TRBJ1-2; maybe TRBD1 (6 bases). The CDR3 contains 13 residues. V was pared by 2 bases and J by 8 bases, with 12 bases between. Germline loops: CDR1 ENHRY, CDR2 SYGVKD. DNA for the CDR3: TGTGCCATCAGTGAGGGGCCAGGGGTCGGCTACACCTTC. The encoded protein is CAISEGPGVGYTF.